The 3 T cell receptor beta chains below come from one sample, sequenced in a study of PD-1 blockade in classical Hodgkin lymphoma (dated by TCRdb to 2018 to 2021). Library construction relied on the immunoSEQ multiplex PCR assay. TCRdb holds this immuneACCESS table with in-frame rearrangements only. Some clones are missing; in checked studies, unresolved V genes explain under half, and the rest has no known cause. This sample lists more than 85,000 clones; over 85% were detected once. The ten most abundant clones make up 15% to 20% of the sample. The label giving this sample's time point can be read as: cycle 4 day 1 (C4D1), after more than 5 weeks of nivolumab. Relapse after autologous stem cell transplantation had occurred in all trial patients, and cohorts A, B and C were distinguished by prior brentuximab vedotin exposure. This material consisted of peripheral blood mononuclear cells (PBMCs), taken before the fourth cycle of nivolumab. The source of these receptors is a human donor with classical Hodgkin lymphoma.

The chain combines TRBV5-1 with TRBJ2-7; TRBD2 matches at 8 bases. J was trimmed by 4 bases and V by 0 bases; bases with no gene match: 9. The CDR3 covers 16 residues. The germline gives CDR1 SGHRS, CDR2 YFSETQ. This CDR3 reads CASSLDPTSVRYEQYF. In nucleotides, the CDR3 is TGCGCCAGCAGCTTGGACCCGACTAGCGTCAGGTACGAGCAGTACTTC.

Only one count was recorded for this clone. J is TRBJ1-1 and V is TRBV5-4; D ambiguous. The germline CDR1 and CDR2 sequences are SGHNT and YYREEE (reference sequence). V shed 5 bases and J shed 1 base, with 9 bases lying between them. CDR3 length: 13 amino acids. The CDR3 DNA reads as TGTGCCAGCAGGCAGACATGGAACACTGAAGCTTTCTTT. As protein: CASRQTWNTEAFF.

The sample holds one count of this clone. The V and J genes are TRBV27 and TRBJ2-2, with D possibly TRBD1 on 6 matching bases. Germline V gives CDR1 MNHEY, CDR2 SMNVEV (reference sequence). Trimming removed 6 bases from V and 2 bases from J, with 13 bases in between. The CDR3 runs 15 residues. The CDR3 DNA is TGTGCCAGCAGCTCCACAGGGTCCAACACCGGGGAGCTGTTTTTT. Translation: CASSSTGSNTGELFF.